This T cell receptor beta chain is drawn from a study of blood T cell repertoires in COVID-19. Across the whole study: COVID-19 samples collected from the United States, Italy and Spain covered acute and convalescent phases. Sources were T cells, B-cell-depleted T cells, or PBMCs; the material itself was cDNA or gDNA.

V lost 1 base and J lost 6; bases outside the gene matches: 1. The CDR3 is 13 residues long. How the authors handled the data: Amplifying reference gene primers gave estimates of nucleated cell counts. Using immunoSEQ multiplex PCR, the repertoire was profiled, and TCRdb retains in-frame clones only, with some absent. The DNA gave D and trimming, while V, J and clone size come from that table. The repertoire holds about 59,000 clones, with 90% to 95% as singletons. The rearrangement links TRBV12-3 or TRBV12-4 to TRBJ1-2; 8 positions match TRBD1. The TCR originated in a human donor in a cohort sampled during active COVID-19. Specimen: peripheral blood. This CDR3 reads CASSLVTGDGYTF. The CDR3 bases are TGTGCCAGCAGTTTAGTGACAGGGGATGGCTACACCTTC.